This note documents a single TCR beta chain sequence. Libraries were prepared by immunoSEQ multiplex PCR; TCRdb keeps only in-frame clonotypes and omits some of them. The sample records approximately 170,000 clones, 65% to 85% being singletons. The germline V gene has CDR1 SEHNR and CDR2 FQNEAQ (reference sequence). CDR3 length: 12 residues. V was shortened by 4 bases and J by 3 bases, with 7 bases between the two germline ends. This sample is part of a study of blood T cell repertoires in COVID-19. This clonotype was sampled from a man in his sixties with active or convalescent COVID-19. Specimen: peripheral blood. The chain joins TRBV7-9 to TRBJ2-7, with D tentatively TRBD2 (6 bases). The CDR3 DNA follows: TGTGCCAGCAGCTCGACTAGCTACGAGCAGTACTTC. Residues: CASSSTSYEQYF. Complete variable domain (other parts from reference TRBV7-9 and TRBJ2-7): DTGVSQNPRHKITKRGQNVTFRCDPISEHNRLYWYRQTLGQGPEFLTYFQNEAQLEKSRLLSDRFSAERPKGSFSTLEIQRTEQGDSAMYLCASSSTSYEQYFGPGTRLTVT.